What follows are 5 T cell receptor beta chains derived from one specimen sequenced in a study of metastatic and nonmetastatic thyroid tumors. TCRdb reanalyzed the PCR reads with MiXCR. Of 25,000 to 35,000 clones detected, 25% to 30% appear once; the ten largest clones hold around 30%. All patients reached thyroid surgery having received no treatment beforehand. The specimen was blood. The source is a female donor with papillary thyroid cancer or a benign thyroid nodule (not recorded which). Some clones in this sample may be carry-over from other donors' samples.

This clone was seen a handful of times. J is TRBJ1-6 and V is TRBV6-5, with D possibly matching TRBD1 (5 bases). Between the trimmed V and J ends, which lost 1 base and 5 bases, there was a span of 12 bases. The CDR3 spans 16 residues. Germline CDR1 MNHEY, CDR2 SVGAGI. The CDR3 loop is CASSYFLGPDNSPLHF. CDR3 sequence (DNA): TGTGCCAGCAGTTACTTTTTGGGACCGGATAATTCACCCCTCCACTTT.

The rearrangement links TRBV19 to TRBJ2-6; 9 nucleotides line up with TRBD1. CDR3 length: 16 amino acids. CDR1 is LNHDA, CDR2 SQIVND, per germline (reference sequence). V shed 5 bases, J shed 0 bases, and the junction held 2 bases outside the gene matches. The chain's CDR3 is CASSPGQGSGANVLTF. The CDR3 DNA sequence: TGTGCCAGTAGTCCGGGACAGGGCTCTGGGGCCAACGTCCTGACTTTC.

This clone has more than one count but fewer than ten. This chain links TRBV6-4 with TRBJ2-2; D unclear. Deletions cut 8 bases from V and 7 bases from J, with 17 bases between. Germline lookup yields CDR1 MRHNA and CDR2 SNTAGT. There are 14 residues in the CDR3. CDR3 DNA: TGTGCCAGCCGTTCCCGCCGGGCAAACGGGGAGCTGTTTTTT. Translated: CASRSRRANGELFF.

With regard to this clone: Germline is not matched at one junction end, which may reflect a read error. J is TRBJ1-5 and V is TRBV7-9; 8 nucleotides line up with TRBD1. In germline, CDR1 is SEHNR, CDR2 FQNEAQ (reference sequence). The CDR3 runs 15 residues. CDR3: CVSSPTDREGQPQHF. The CDR3 bases are TGTGTCAGCAGCCCCACGGACAGGGAGGGTCAGCCCCAGCATTTT.

On this clone: A single base separates this from a much larger clone, so it may be a read error. Other DNA sequences in this sample translate to the same CDR3. CDR3 bases: TGTGCCACCAGTAGGGGTTTGGCAGATACGCAGTATTTT. Amino acid sequence: CATSRGLADTQYF. The rearrangement links TRBV19 to TRBJ2-3; possibly TRBD1 for D (5 bases). Germline lookup yields CDR1 LNHDA and CDR2 SQIVND (reference sequence). With 10 bases removed from V and 4 bases from J, the gap between germline ends came to 15 bases. The CDR3 extends over 13 amino acids.